The source of this T cell receptor beta chain is a study of cytomegalovirus exposure and HLA in healthy donors. Germline CDR1 is MDHEN and CDR2 is SYDVKM. V gave up 5 bases and J gave up 3 bases; unmatched junction bases: 7. The CDR3 spans 16 residues. Use of 60 Vbeta and 13 Jbeta primers characterized the PCR. This table comes from immunoSEQ multiplex PCR, and its TCRdb copy is limited to in-frame clones, with some not included. Among approximately 130,000 clones listed, about 76% were seen once. This TCR was sampled from a woman between 40 and 55 years old in good health and CMV-seronegative. Sequenced sample: PBMCs. The chain uses TRBV28 and TRBJ2-1, with TRBD1 matching over 10 bases. CDR3 sequence reads: CASSGRTGGYYNEQFF. The CDR3 DNA is TGTGCCAGCAGTGGAAGGACAGGGGGTTACTACAATGAGCAGTTCTTC.